The clone carrying this T cell receptor (beta chain) showed up just a few times. These data come from a study of blood T cell repertoires in COVID-19. How the authors handled the data: Amplification with reference gene primers provided the estimates of nucleated cell counts. The method was immunoSEQ multiplex PCR; TCRdb's version includes in-frame clones alone and lacks a portion of them. The DNA gave D and trimming, while V, J and clone size come from that table. The sample consists of some 12,000 clones, 88% of them appearing once. J gave up 4 bases and V 5 bases, and 8 bases lay outside the gene matches. Germline assignment: CDR1 SEHNR and CDR2 FQNEAQ (reference sequence). CDR3 length: 17 amino acids.

The receptor was derived from a human donor in a cohort sampled during active COVID-19. The sequencing input was peripheral blood. V is TRBV7-9 and J is TRBJ2-5; 15 positions agree with TRBD2. CDR3 sequence: CASSPRTSGGVLETQYF. As DNA, the CDR3 is TGTGCCAGCAGCCCCCGGACTAGCGGGGGGGTCCTAGAGACCCAGTACTTC.